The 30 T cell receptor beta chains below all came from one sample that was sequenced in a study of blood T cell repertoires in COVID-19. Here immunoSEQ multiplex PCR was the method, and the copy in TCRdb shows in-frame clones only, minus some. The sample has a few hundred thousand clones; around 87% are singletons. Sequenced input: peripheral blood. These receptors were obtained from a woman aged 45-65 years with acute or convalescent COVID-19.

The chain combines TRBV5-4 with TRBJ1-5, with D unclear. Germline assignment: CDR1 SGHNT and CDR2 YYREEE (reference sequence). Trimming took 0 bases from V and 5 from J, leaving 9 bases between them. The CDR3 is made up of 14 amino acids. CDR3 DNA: TGTGCCAGCAGCTTGGAGCCCGCCGATCAGCCCCAGCATTTT. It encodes CASSLEPADQPQHF.

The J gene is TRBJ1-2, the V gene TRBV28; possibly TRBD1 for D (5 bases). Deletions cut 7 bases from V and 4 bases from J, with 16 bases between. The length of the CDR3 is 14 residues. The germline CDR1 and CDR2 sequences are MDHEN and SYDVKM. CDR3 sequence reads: CASITGGARYGYTF. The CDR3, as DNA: TGTGCCAGCATCACGGGCGGGGCGCGCTATGGCTACACCTTC.

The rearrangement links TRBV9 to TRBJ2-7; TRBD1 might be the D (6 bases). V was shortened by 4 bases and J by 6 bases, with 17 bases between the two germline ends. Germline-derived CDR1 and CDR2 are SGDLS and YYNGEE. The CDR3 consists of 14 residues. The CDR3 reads CASSSRSGDGEQYF. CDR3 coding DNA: TGTGCCAGCAGCTCCCGGTCAGGGGATGGCGAGCAGTACTTC.

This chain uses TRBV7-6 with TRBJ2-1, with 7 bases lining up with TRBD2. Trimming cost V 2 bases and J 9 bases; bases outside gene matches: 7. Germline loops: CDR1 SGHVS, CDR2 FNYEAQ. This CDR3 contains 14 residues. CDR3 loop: CASSLQTSSSEQFF. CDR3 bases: TGTGCCAGCAGCTTACAGACTAGCTCATCTGAGCAGTTCTTC.

The CDR3 protein is CASKQQGNSPLHF. CDR3 nucleotides: TGTGCCAGTAAGCAACAGGGAAATTCACCCCTCCACTTT. This sequence joins TRBV19 and TRBJ1-6; tentatively, D is TRBD1 (6 bases). From germline, CDR1 is LNHDA and CDR2 SQIVND (reference sequence). The CDR3 consists of 13 residues. Trimming took off 7 bases at V and 7 bases at J, with 11 bases between the two ends.

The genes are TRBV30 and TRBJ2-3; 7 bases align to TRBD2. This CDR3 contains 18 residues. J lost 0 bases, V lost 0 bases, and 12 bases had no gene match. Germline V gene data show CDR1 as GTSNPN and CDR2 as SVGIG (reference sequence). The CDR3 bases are TGTGCCTGGAGTGTATGGGCGGAGGGGAGGGGCAGCACAGATACGCAGTATTTT. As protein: CAWSVWAEGRGSTDTQYF.

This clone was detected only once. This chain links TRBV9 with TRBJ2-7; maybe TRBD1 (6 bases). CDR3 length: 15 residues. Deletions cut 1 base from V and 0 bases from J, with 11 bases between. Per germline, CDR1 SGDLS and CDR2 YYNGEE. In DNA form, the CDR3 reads TGTGCCAGCAGCGTATCCCCGGACAGCTCCTACGAGCAGTACTTC. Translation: CASSVSPDSSYEQYF.

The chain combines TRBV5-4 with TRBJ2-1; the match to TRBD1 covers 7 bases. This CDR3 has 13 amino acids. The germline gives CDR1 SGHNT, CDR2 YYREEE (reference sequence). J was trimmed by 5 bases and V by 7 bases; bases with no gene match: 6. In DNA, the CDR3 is TGTGCCAGCCAGGGACAGCCTAACAATGAGCAGTTCTTC. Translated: CASQGQPNNEQFF.

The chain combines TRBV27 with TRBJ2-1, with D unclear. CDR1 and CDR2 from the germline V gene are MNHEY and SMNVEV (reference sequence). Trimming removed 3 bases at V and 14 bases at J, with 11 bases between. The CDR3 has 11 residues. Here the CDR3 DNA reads TGTGCCAGCAGTTTTTACGGGTATGAGTTCTTC. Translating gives CASSFYGYEFF.

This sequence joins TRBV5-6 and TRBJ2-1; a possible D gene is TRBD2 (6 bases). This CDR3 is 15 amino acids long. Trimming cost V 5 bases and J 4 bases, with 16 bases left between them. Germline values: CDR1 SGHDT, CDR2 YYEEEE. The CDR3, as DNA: TGTGCCAGCAGAGGTGTCGGGGAGGCTTACAATGAGCAGTTCTTC. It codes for CASRGVGEAYNEQFF.

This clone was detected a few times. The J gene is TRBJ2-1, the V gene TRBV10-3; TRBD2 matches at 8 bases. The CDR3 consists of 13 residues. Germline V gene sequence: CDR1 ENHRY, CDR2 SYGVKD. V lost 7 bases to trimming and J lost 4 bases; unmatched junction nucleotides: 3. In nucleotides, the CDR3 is TGTGCCATCACTATAGCGGGATACAATGAGCAGTTCTTC. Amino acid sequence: CAITIAGYNEQFF.

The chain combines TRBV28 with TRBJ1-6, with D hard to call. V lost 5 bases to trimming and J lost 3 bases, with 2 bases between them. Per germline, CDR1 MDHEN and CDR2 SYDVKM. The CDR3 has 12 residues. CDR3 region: CASSLYNSPLHF. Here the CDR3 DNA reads TGTGCCAGCAGTCTCTATAATTCACCCCTCCACTTT.

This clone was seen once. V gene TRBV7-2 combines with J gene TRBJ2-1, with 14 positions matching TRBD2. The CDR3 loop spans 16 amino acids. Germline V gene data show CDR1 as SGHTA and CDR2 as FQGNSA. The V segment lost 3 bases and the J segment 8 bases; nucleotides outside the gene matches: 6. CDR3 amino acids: CASSFSGTSGSYEQFF. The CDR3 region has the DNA TGTGCCAGCAGCTTCTCCGGGACTAGCGGGAGCTATGAGCAGTTCTTC.

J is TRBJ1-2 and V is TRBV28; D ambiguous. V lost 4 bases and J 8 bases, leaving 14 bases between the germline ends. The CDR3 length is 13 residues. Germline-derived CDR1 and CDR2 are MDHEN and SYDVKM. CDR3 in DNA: TGTGCCAGCAGTTCCGGCGGGGTCGAGGGCTACACCTTC. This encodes CASSSGGVEGYTF.

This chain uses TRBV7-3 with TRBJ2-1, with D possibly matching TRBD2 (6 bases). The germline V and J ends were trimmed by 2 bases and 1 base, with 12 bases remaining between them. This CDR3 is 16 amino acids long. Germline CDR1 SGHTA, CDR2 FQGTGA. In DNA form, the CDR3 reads TGTGCCAGCAGCTTAGGAGGGCTCGCATCCTACAATGAGCAGTTCTTC. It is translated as CASSLGGLASYNEQFF.

CDR3 sequence: CASTSPSYNEQFF. CDR3 nucleotides: TGTGCCAGCACCTCCCCCTCCTACAATGAGCAGTTCTTC. The rearrangement uses TRBV7-2 and TRBJ2-1; unclear D gene. V lost 7 bases and J 0 bases, leaving 7 bases between the germline ends. The CDR3 sequence is 13 residues long. Germline-derived CDR1 and CDR2 are SGHTA and FQGNSA.

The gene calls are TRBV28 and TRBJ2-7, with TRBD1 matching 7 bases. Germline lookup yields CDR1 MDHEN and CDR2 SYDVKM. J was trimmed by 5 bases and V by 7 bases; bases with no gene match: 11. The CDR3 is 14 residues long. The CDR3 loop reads CASTPGGIHNEQYF. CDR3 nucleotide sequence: TGTGCCAGCACCCCAGGGGGAATTCACAACGAGCAGTACTTC. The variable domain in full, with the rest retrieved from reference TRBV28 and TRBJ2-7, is DVKVTQSSRYLVKRTGEKVFLECVQDMDHENMFWYRQDPGLGLRLIYFSYDVKMKEKGDIPEGYSVSREKKERFSLILESASTNQTSMYLCASTPGGIHNEQYFGPGTRLTVT.

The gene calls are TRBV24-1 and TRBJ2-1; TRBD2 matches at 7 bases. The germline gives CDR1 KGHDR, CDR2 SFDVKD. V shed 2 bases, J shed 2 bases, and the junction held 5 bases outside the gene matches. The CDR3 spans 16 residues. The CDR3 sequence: CATSDSDGRTYNEQFF. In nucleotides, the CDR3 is TGTGCCACCAGTGATTCTGACGGGAGGACCTACAATGAGCAGTTCTTC.

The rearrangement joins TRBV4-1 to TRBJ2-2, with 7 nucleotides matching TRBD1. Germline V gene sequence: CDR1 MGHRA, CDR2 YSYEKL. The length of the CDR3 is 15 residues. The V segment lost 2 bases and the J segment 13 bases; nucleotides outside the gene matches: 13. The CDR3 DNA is TGCGCCAGCAGCCAATTACCAACAGGGGCCGGAGGGCTGTTTTTT. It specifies CASSQLPTGAGGLFF.

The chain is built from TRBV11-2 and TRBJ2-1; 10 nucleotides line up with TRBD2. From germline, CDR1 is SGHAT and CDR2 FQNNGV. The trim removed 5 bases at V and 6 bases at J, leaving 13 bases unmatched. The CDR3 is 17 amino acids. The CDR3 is CASSPFILAGVTNEQFF. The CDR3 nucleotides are TGTGCCAGCAGCCCCTTTATTCTAGCGGGAGTCACCAATGAGCAGTTCTTC.

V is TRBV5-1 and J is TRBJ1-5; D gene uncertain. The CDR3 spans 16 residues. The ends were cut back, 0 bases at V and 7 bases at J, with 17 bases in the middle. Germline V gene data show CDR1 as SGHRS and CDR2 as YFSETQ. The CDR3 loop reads CASSLAGWELGQPQHF. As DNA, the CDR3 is TGCGCCAGCAGCTTGGCCGGGTGGGAGTTGGGACAGCCCCAGCATTTT. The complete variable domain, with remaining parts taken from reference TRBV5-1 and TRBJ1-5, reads KAGVTQTPRYLIKTRGQQVTLSCSPISGHRSVSWYQQTPGQGLQFLFEYFSETQRNKGNFPGRFSGRQFSNSRSEMNVSTLELGDSALYLCASSLAGWELGQPQHFGDGTRLSIL.

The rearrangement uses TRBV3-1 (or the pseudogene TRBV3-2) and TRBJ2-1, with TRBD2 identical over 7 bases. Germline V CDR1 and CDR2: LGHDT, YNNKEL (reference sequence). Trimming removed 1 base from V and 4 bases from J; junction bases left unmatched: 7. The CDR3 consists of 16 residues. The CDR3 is CASSQVGGSGYNEQFF. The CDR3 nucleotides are TGTGCCAGCAGCCAAGTGGGAGGGTCAGGGTACAATGAGCAGTTCTTC.

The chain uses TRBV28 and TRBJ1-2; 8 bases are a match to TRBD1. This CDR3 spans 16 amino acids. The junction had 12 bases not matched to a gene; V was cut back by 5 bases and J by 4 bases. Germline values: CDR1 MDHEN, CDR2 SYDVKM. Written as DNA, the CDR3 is TGTGCCAGCAGTCCCATTACGACAGGGGTAGGCTATGGCTACACCTTC. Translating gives CASSPITTGVGYGYTF.

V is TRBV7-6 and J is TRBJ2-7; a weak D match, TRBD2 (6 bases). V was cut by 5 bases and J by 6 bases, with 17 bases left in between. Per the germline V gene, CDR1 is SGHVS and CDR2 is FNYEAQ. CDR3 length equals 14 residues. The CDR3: CASSLLSREVEQYF. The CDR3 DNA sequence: TGTGCCAGCAGCCTACTCAGCAGGGAGGTCGAGCAGTACTTC.

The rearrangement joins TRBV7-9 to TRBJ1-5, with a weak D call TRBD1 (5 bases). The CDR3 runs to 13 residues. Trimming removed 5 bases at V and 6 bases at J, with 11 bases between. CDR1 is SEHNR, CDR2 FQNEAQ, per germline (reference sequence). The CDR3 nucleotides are TGTGCCAGCAGCCTCAGTAGGGGTCAGCCCCAGCATTTT. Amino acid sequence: CASSLSRGQPQHF.

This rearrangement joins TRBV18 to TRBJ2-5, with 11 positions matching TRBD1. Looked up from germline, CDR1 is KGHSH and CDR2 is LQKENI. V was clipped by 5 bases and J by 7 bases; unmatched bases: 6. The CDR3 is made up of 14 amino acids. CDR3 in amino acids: CASSSDRGLATQYF. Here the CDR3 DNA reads TGTGCCAGCTCATCGGACAGGGGGCTAGCGACCCAGTACTTC.

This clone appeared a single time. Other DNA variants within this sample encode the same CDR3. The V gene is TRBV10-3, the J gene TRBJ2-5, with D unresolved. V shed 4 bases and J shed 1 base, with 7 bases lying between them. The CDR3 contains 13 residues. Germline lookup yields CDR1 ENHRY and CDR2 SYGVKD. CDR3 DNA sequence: TGTGCCATCAGTGGAGGAACCCAAGAGACCCAGTACTTC. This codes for CAISGGTQETQYF.

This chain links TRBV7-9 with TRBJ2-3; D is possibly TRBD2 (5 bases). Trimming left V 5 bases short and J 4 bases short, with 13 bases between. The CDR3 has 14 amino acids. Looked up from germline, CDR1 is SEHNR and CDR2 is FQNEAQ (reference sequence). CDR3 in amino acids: CASSQEVGPDTQYF. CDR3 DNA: TGTGCCAGCAGCCAGGAGGTGGGCCCAGATACGCAGTATTTT.

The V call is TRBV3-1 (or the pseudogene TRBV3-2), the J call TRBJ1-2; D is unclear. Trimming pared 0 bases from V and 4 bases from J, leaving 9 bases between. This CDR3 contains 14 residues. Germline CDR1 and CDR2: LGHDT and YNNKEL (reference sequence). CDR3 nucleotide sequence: TGTGCCAGCAGCCAAGATAGTTCAGGCTATGGCTACACCTTC. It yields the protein CASSQDSSGYGYTF.

The CDR3 is CASSYGETQYF. The CDR3 coding sequence is TGTGCCAGCAGCTACGGGGAGACCCAGTACTTC. The chain uses TRBV7-9 and TRBJ2-5; D remains ambiguous. The CDR3 spans 11 residues. V lost 4 bases to trimming and J lost 5 bases, with 5 bases between them. CDR1 is SEHNR, CDR2 FQNEAQ, per germline (reference sequence).